These 30 T cell receptor beta chains share one sample of origin, sequenced in a study of blood T cell repertoires in COVID-19. Using immunoSEQ multiplex PCR, the repertoire was profiled, and TCRdb retains in-frame clones only, with some absent. This table holds about 300,000 clones, about four fifths found once. Sequenced input: peripheral blood. The receptors stem from a woman between 45 and 60 years old with acute or convalescent COVID-19.

The rearrangement uses TRBV5-4 and TRBJ1-6; D perhaps matches TRBD1 (6 bases). CDR1 is SGHNT and CDR2 is YYREEE in the germline V gene (reference sequence). The CDR3 runs to 16 residues. V lost 0 bases and J 7 bases, leaving 14 bases between the germline ends. The CDR3 sequence: CASSLVLGRGNSPLHF. The CDR3 DNA reads as TGTGCCAGCAGCTTGGTTTTGGGCAGGGGAAATTCACCCCTCCACTTT.

The rearrangement uses TRBV10-2 and TRBJ1-1; TRBD1 agrees at 7 bases. V lost 4 bases, J lost 4 bases, and 6 bases stayed unmatched. Germline-derived CDR1 and CDR2 are WSHSY and SAAADI. There are 14 residues in the CDR3. The CDR3 coding sequence is TGCGCCAGCAGTGGACAGGGTCCGGTCACTGAAGCTTTCTTT. As protein: CASSGQGPVTEAFF.

The chain combines TRBV7-2 with TRBJ2-2, with D uncertain. V lost 5 bases and J lost 7, with 11 bases in between. The CDR3 totals 13 residues. CDR1 is SGHTA and CDR2 is FQGNSA in the germline V gene. The CDR3 DNA sequence: TGTGCCAGCAGCCTACCGACTTACGGGGAGCTGTTTTTT. Encoded protein: CASSLPTYGELFF. Combining the CDR3 with reference TRBV7-2 and TRBJ2-2 gives the whole variable domain GAGVSQSPSNKVTEKGKDVELRCDPISGHTALYWYRQSLGQGLEFLIYFQGNSAPDKSGLPSDRFSAERTGGSVSTLTIQRTQQEDSAVYLCASSLPTYGELFFGEGSRLTVL.

The chain is built from TRBV9 and TRBJ2-5, with 7 bases identical to TRBD1. CDR3 length: 16 amino acids. Germline assignment: CDR1 SGDLS and CDR2 YYNGEE. Germline trimming cut 0 bases from V and 3 bases from J; bases unmatched to any gene: 8. The CDR3 here is CASSVAMSTGKETQYF. The DNA of the CDR3 is TGTGCCAGCAGCGTAGCAATGTCGACAGGGAAAGAGACCCAGTACTTC.

V usage is TRBV5-4 and J usage is TRBJ2-1; TRBD2 aligns across 8 bases. The CDR3 is 15 residues long. Looked up from germline, CDR1 is SGHNT and CDR2 is YYREEE (reference sequence). V was pared by 5 bases and J by 3 bases, with 7 bases of the junction left unmatched. Here the CDR3 reads CASRPNSGDYNEQFF. CDR3 DNA sequence: TGTGCCAGCAGACCTAATAGCGGGGACTACAATGAGCAGTTCTTC. The whole variable domain, filled in from reference TRBV5-4 and TRBJ2-1, reads ETGVTQSPTHLIKTRGQQVTLRCSSQSGHNTVSWYQQALGQGPQFIFQYYREEENGRGNFPPRFSGLQFPNYSSELNVNALELDDSALYLCASRPNSGDYNEQFFGPGTRLTVL.

CDR3 coding DNA: TGCGCCAGCAGCCAAGATGCGGGGTACGAGCAGTACTTC. Its protein is CASSQDAGYEQYF. The rearrangement links TRBV4-3 to TRBJ2-7; weak D call: TRBD2 (6 bases). The CDR3 has 13 amino acids. Germline values: CDR1 LGHNA, CDR2 YSLEER. Trimming pared 0 bases from V and 4 bases from J, leaving 7 bases between.

The gene calls are TRBV6-6 and TRBJ2-3, with 7 bases that match TRBD1. Unmatched junction bases numbered 14, after V lost 6 bases and J lost 5 bases. CDR1 is MNHNY and CDR2 is SVGAGI in the germline V gene (reference sequence). The CDR3 has 16 amino acids. The CDR3 spells CASRSTDTGVGDTQYF. CDR3 in DNA: TGTGCCAGCAGATCTACCGACACAGGGGTTGGAGATACGCAGTATTTT.

The chain uses TRBV6-6 and TRBJ1-2; a weak D match, TRBD1 (5 bases). CDR3 size: 14 residues. Germline V gives CDR1 MNHNY, CDR2 SVGAGI (reference sequence). Trimming took off 4 bases at V and 4 bases at J, with 13 bases between the two ends. CDR3 DNA sequence: TGTGCCAGCAGTTCCTTCCGGGGGGTCTATGGCTACACCTTC. Translation: CASSSFRGVYGYTF.

The CDR3 spells CASSPDRSLTGELFF. The CDR3 DNA follows: TGTGCCAGCAGTCCGGACAGGAGCCTGACCGGGGAGCTGTTTTTT. This rearrangement joins TRBV2 to TRBJ2-2; 7 positions agree with TRBD1. The CDR3 spans 15 residues. The germline V gene encodes CDR1 SNHLY and CDR2 FYNNEI. V was clipped by 5 bases and J by 5 bases; unmatched bases: 8.

The gene calls are TRBV3-1 (or the pseudogene TRBV3-2) and TRBJ1-6; D perhaps matches TRBD1 (5 bases). The CDR3 has 12 amino acids. From germline, CDR1 is LGHDT and CDR2 YNNKEL (reference sequence). The V gene lost 9 bases and the J gene lost 7 bases, with 10 bases spanning the gap. The CDR3 bases are TGTGCCAGTATTGGGGGGAATTCACCCCTCCACTTT. Translating gives CASIGGNSPLHF.

CDR3 sequence: CASLDRGVGQPQHF. The CDR3 DNA sequence: TGTGCCAGCCTTGACAGGGGGGTGGGTCAGCCCCAGCATTTT. The chain has TRBV6-5 and TRBJ1-5; 9 bases align to TRBD1. Trimming at V came to 8 bases and at J to 6 bases, leaving 8 bases not matched to a gene. The germline V gene has CDR1 MNHEY and CDR2 SVGAGI. CDR3 size: 14 residues.

The DNA for the CDR3 is TGTGCCAGCAGTATACTAGAACTCGGCACAGATACGCAGTATTTT. Translated, it gives CASSILELGTDTQYF. The gene calls are TRBV2 and TRBJ2-3; possibly TRBD2 for D (5 bases). From germline, CDR1 is SNHLY and CDR2 FYNNEI. The CDR3 has 15 amino acids. Deletions cut 5 bases from V and 1 base from J, with 13 bases between.

The count of this clone is one. V gene TRBV18 combines with J gene TRBJ1-1, with 8 nucleotides matching TRBD1. This CDR3 has 14 residues. Germline loops: CDR1 KGHSH, CDR2 LQKENI. The junction had 2 bases not matched to a gene; V was cut back by 2 bases and J by 3 bases. CDR3 nucleotide sequence: TGTGCCAGCTCACCAGGGACAGGCCACACTGAAGCTTTCTTT. Translating it yields CASSPGTGHTEAFF.

This clone was detected only a few times. The chain couples TRBV7-8 to TRBJ1-1; 7 nucleotides agree with TRBD1. The CDR3 contains 16 residues. The V gene end was trimmed by 2 bases and the J gene end by 1 base; junction bases not matched to a gene: 7. CDR1 is SGHVS, CDR2 FQNEAQ, per germline. This CDR3 reads CASSLKGWTGNTEAFF. DNA of the CDR3: TGTGCCAGCAGCTTAAAGGGGTGGACAGGGAACACTGAAGCTTTCTTT.

The chain combines TRBV6-5 with TRBJ1-1; TRBD1 is a possible D gene (5 bases). Trimming left V 2 bases short and J 2 bases short, with 9 bases between. The CDR3 consists of 14 residues. CDR1 is MNHEY and CDR2 is SVGAGI in the germline V gene. The CDR3 DNA reads TGTGCCAGCAGTTACCAAGACAGAAACACTGAAGCTTTCTTT. It encodes CASSYQDRNTEAFF.

The chain links TRBV30 to TRBJ2-1, with a possible D match to TRBD1 (6 bases). V shed 0 bases and J shed 15 bases, with 18 bases lying between them. The germline V gene encodes CDR1 GTSNPN and CDR2 SVGIG (reference sequence). This CDR3 spans 13 amino acids. The CDR3 DNA reads TGTGCCTGGAGTGTAAAGCAGGGGCGTTGGTGGTTCTTC. Protein product: CAWSVKQGRWWFF.

The chain links TRBV7-2 to TRBJ1-1; D is uncertain. With 2 bases removed from V and 5 bases from J, the gap between germline ends came to 12 bases. CDR1 SGHTA and CDR2 FQGNSA come from the germline V gene. The length of the CDR3 is 14 residues. The CDR3 bases are TGTGCCAGCAGCTTACGGTCCATCGAAACTGAAGCTTTCTTT. It yields the protein CASSLRSIETEAFF.

The genes are TRBV14 and TRBJ2-5; 9 bases match TRBD2. Germline CDR1 reads SGHDN; CDR2 reads FVKESK. After removal of 1 base from V and 5 bases from J, the junction contained 8 bases not matched to a gene. The CDR3 has 16 residues. The CDR3 here is CASSQGELAGTETQYF. The CDR3 DNA reads TGTGCCAGCAGCCAAGGCGAGCTAGCGGGGACGGAGACCCAGTACTTC.

This rearrangement joins TRBV10-3 to TRBJ1-2; no clear D. The V end lost 1 base, the J end lost 2 bases, and 11 bases lay between the germline ends. The CDR3 totals 15 residues. Germline V lookup: CDR1 ENHRY, CDR2 SYGVKD. The CDR3 here is CAISEFRGGNYGYTF. The DNA of the CDR3 is TGTGCCATCAGTGAGTTTCGGGGAGGGAACTATGGCTACACCTTC.

The chain combines TRBV14 with TRBJ1-1, with TRBD1 matching 11 bases. Per the germline V gene, CDR1 is SGHDN and CDR2 is FVKESK. The CDR3 has 17 residues. With 4 bases clipped from V and 6 bases from J, the junction kept 13 bases outside the gene matches. The CDR3, as DNA: TGTGCCAGCAGCCCCGTCCCGGGACAGGGGGGAGGGGCTGAAGCTTTCTTT. Translated, it gives CASSPVPGQGGGAEAFF.

The rearrangement uses TRBV10-3 and TRBJ1-1; a weak D match, TRBD1 (5 bases). The V gene's germline CDR1 is ENHRY and CDR2 SYGVKD. The CDR3 spans 14 residues. V lost 10 bases to trimming and J lost 1 base, with 16 bases between them. In DNA, the CDR3 is TGTGCCACCGGACGGTCGGGGGGGAACACTGAAGCTTTCTTT. Its protein product is CATGRSGGNTEAFF.

The chain carries TRBV14 and TRBJ2-5; 10 bases line up with TRBD1. Germline trimming cut 0 bases from V and 2 bases from J; bases unmatched to any gene: 6. The CDR3 is 17 residues long. Germline V gene lookup returns CDR1 SGHDN and CDR2 FVKESK. The DNA of the CDR3 is TGTGCCAGCAGCCAAGATAGGCGGGACAGGGGACAAGAGACCCAGTACTTC. Its translation is CASSQDRRDRGQETQYF.

The V and J genes are TRBV21-1 and TRBJ1-1. TRBV21-1 has pseudogene status. The CDR3 consists of 17 residues. CDR3 in DNA: TGTGCCAGCAGCAAAGTGTGGAGGGCGGGATTACATACCGAAGCTTTCTTT. Protein product: CASSKVWRAGLHTEAFF.

The CDR3 DNA follows: TGTGCCATAGGACAGACCAACACTGAAGCTTTCTTT. This sequence encodes CAIGQTNTEAFF. The J gene is TRBJ1-1, the V gene TRBV2, with D tentatively TRBD1 (6 bases). V lost 10 bases and J lost 2, with 11 bases in between. CDR3 length: 12 residues. Germline CDR1 reads SNHLY; CDR2 reads FYNNEI.

This clone occurred a few times. The genes are TRBV2 and TRBJ2-1; possible D gene TRBD1, 5 bases. Germline CDR1 is SNHLY and CDR2 is FYNNEI. V shed 9 bases and J shed 7 bases, with 13 bases lying between them. The CDR3 sequence is 12 residues long. CDR3: CARQYRTNEQFF. The DNA of the CDR3 is TGTGCCAGACAGTACAGGACGAATGAGCAGTTCTTC.

The rearrangement links TRBV6-2 or TRBV6-3 to TRBJ2-2; 11 nucleotides align to TRBD1. Losses at the gene ends were 6 bases for V and 5 bases for J; bases not matched to a gene: 8. CDR1 MNHEY and CDR2 SVGEGT come from the germline V gene. The CDR3 length is 16 residues. CDR3 bases: TGTGCCAGCAGCTCTTGGACAGGGGGCGCGACCGGGGAGCTGTTTTTT. Translating it yields CASSSWTGGATGELFF.

The V call is TRBV24-1, the J call TRBJ1-6; 7 bases match TRBD1. Germline assignment: CDR1 KGHDR and CDR2 SFDVKD. The junction had 2 bases not matched to a gene; V was cut back by 5 bases and J by 5 bases. The CDR3 consists of 14 residues. The CDR3 coding sequence is TGTGCCACCAGTGGACAGGGAGATAATTCACCCCTCCACTTT. Encoded protein: CATSGQGDNSPLHF.

The chain combines TRBV3-1 (or the pseudogene TRBV3-2) with TRBJ1-4, with TRBD1 identical over 7 bases. Germline CDR1 is LGHDT and CDR2 is YNNKEL (reference sequence). Trimming cost V 4 bases and J 8 bases; bases outside gene matches: 7. The CDR3 length is 14 residues. The CDR3 region is CASSLTGAGEKLFF. CDR3 sequence (DNA): TGTGCCAGCAGCCTTACAGGGGCTGGGGAAAAACTGTTTTTT.

The chain couples TRBV18 to TRBJ2-3, with D uncertain. This CDR3 has 15 residues. CDR1 is KGHSH and CDR2 is LQKENI in the germline V gene. Trimming took 0 bases from V and 2 from J, leaving 9 bases between them. CDR3 bases: TGTGCCAGCTCACCACCGAGTCAAGCCACAGATACGCAGTATTTT. This gives the protein CASSPPSQATDTQYF. The variable domain in full, completed from reference TRBV18 and TRBJ2-3, reads NAGVMQNPRHLVRRRGQEARLRCSPMKGHSHVYWYRQLPEEGLKFMVYLQKENIIDESGMPKERFSAEFPKEGPSILRIQQVVRGDSAAYFCASSPPSQATDTQYFGPGTRLTVL.

This sequence joins TRBV10-3 and TRBJ1-4; 10 bases map to TRBD1. The CDR3 has 14 amino acids. Germline assignment: CDR1 ENHRY and CDR2 SYGVKD. V gave up 11 bases and J gave up 5 bases; unmatched junction bases: 8. This CDR3 reads CASKRTGGNEKLFF. In nucleotides, the CDR3 is TGTGCCTCGAAACGGACAGGGGGAAATGAAAAACTGTTTTTT.